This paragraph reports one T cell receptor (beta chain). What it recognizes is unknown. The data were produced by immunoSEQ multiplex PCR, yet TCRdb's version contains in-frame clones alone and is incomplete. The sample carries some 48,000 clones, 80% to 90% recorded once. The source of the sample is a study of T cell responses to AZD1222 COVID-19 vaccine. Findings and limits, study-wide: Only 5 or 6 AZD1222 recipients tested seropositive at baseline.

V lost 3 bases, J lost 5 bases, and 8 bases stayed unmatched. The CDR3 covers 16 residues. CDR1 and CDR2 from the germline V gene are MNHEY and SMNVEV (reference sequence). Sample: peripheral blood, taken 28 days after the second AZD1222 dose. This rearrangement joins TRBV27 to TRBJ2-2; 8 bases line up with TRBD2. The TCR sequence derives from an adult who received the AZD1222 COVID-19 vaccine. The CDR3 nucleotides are TGTGCCAGCAGTTTTCGGGAGGGCACCTGGACCGGGGAGCTGTTTTTT. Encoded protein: CASSFREGTWTGELFF.